This T cell receptor beta chain was profiled in a study of blood T cells in healthy people across ages. Sample-barcoded 5' priming and a J-beta primer mix drove a second PCR of roughly 6 to 12 cycles. Each cDNA molecule carried a tag from a template-switch adaptor that contained 12 random nucleotides. Each CDR3 protein gets one entry after TCRdb re-called the 5' RACE reads with MiXCR. The profile shows some 1.6 million distinct CDR3 sequences, roughly 32% of them singletons. About this clonotype: A much larger clone differs by one base, so this may be a read error.

This clonotype originated in a woman in her 30s in good health. Source material: blood.

The CDR3 coding sequence is TGCAGCGTTCTCCTCTACAATGGGCAGTTCTTC. Protein: CSVLLYNGQFF. The chain combines TRBV29-1 with TRBJ2-1; D gene uncertain. Germline values: CDR1 SQVTM, CDR2 ANQGSEA. The CDR3 consists of 11 residues.